The entry below describes one T cell receptor beta chain. It lacks a known antigen. Base qualities are missing; no much larger clone stands one base away. From its cysteine to its phenylalanine, the CDR3 spans 17 amino acids. The kept DNA is CDR3 alone, 51 bases in frame from the first base. For this chain, trimming is 1 base at the V end and 5 bases at the J end, and the number of junction bases without a gene match is 8. The germline V gene provides CDR1 LGHNT and CDR2 FRNRAP. In this study, sorted CD4+ and CD8+ T cells from the blood of healthy subjects and of severe aplastic anemia patients had their TCR repertoires deep-sequenced. Ficoll-Paque density gradient centrifugation was used to isolate peripheral blood mononuclear cells. Before DNA extraction, CD4+ and CD8+ T cells were sorted by FACS or by magnetic beads. This sample was taken from a study of CD8+CD57+ T cells in acquired aplastic anemia listed by TCRdb under 2018. In the study overall: On average, sorted CD4+ and CD8+ cells yielded around 3.5 ug of extracted DNA, with a range of about 0.18 to 27.4 ug. Healthy donor samples averaged about 9.9 million reads for CD4+ and about 11 million for CD8+ cells.

Paper-wide results and their limitations: Between patients and healthy controls, no significant difference in CD8+ Simpson's diversity was found (P=0.060). Twenty-nine CD8+ CDR3 sequences were shared between patients and controls but appeared highly expressed in patients and within their immunodominant clones.

Profiling of TCR beta VDJ combinations and CDR3 sequences used genomic DNA as the template. TCR repertoire sequencing was run on an Illumina HiSeq 2000. The original pipeline was this. TRBV/TRBJ rearrangement plots, CDR3 size and DJ length profiles, and Simpson's diversity index were used to assess repertoires. The most abundant DNA sequence in the deep sequencing data was taken as the immunodominant clone. CDR3 amino acid sequences were screened for sharing across subjects and were compared with published repertoires and the VDJdb database. TCRdb reprocessed the public reads (quality trimming at Q25 with fastp, clone calling with MiXCR) and kept in-frame beta chains. Rows are combined by CDR3 protein, so each entry shows the most common genes and DNA. TCRdb, not the original authors, processed these V and J calls. The table for this sample lists a few hundred thousand distinct CDR3 sequences; 30% to 40% of them were counted only once. The leading ten clones occupy roughly 1.1% of the sample.

The sample comprised sorted CD4+, CD8+, or CD8+CD57+ T cells (not recorded which) from PBMCs. The TCR was taken from a human donor in good health, serving as a control. The chain is encoded by TRBV12-5 joined to TRBJ2-4, with TRBD2 identical over 10 junction bases. The CDR3 reads CASGLGLAGVGQNIQYF. The DNA sequence is TGTGCTAGTGGTTTGGGGCTAGCGGGAGTGGGGCAAAACATTCAGTACTTC.